These T cell receptor beta chains were read from a single sample in a study of blood T cell repertoires in COVID-19. TCRdb keeps only in-frame clones here, not all; method: immunoSEQ multiplex PCR. The sample yields roughly 300,000 clones, 85% to 90% seen once. Material for sequencing was PBMCs or T cells enriched from blood (not recorded which). Receptors originate from a man under 40 who had recovered from COVID-19. Each CDR3 is given with its conserved first and last residue. D genes are given only for firm matches. Clone size is given for some rows only: seen once, a few or many times, or a class if the clone is expanded.

J gene: TRBJ2-5
clone size: NA
D gene: NA
V gene: TRBV6-1
CDR3 protein: CASSDGALQETQYF
CDR3 DNA: TGTGCCAGCAGTGATGGGGCCTTGCAAGAGACCCAGTACTTC

J gene: TRBJ2-7
clone size: NA
D gene: NA
V gene: TRBV7-9
CDR3 protein: CASSSRGYEQYF
CDR3 DNA: TGTGCCAGCAGCTCCAGGGGTTACGAGCAGTACTTC

J gene: TRBJ2-1
clone size: NA
D gene: TRBD2
V gene: TRBV13
CDR3 protein: CASSLRTSGNEQFF
CDR3 DNA: TGTGCCAGCAGCCTACGGACTAGCGGAAATGAGCAGTTCTTC

J gene: TRBJ2-1
clone size: NA
D gene: TRBD2
V gene: TRBV27
CDR3 protein: CASSPGLVGEQFF
CDR3 DNA: TGTGCCAGCAGTCCCGGACTAGTCGGTGAGCAGTTCTTC

J gene: TRBJ2-7
clone size: NA
D gene: NA
V gene: TRBV4-2
CDR3 protein: CASSQERRSYEQYF
CDR3 DNA: TGTGCCAGCAGCCAAGAGCGGAGGTCCTACGAGCAGTACTTC

J gene: TRBJ2-1
clone size: NA
D gene: NA
V gene: TRBV12-3/TRBV12-4
CDR3 protein: CAIKGDYNEQFF
CDR3 DNA: TGTGCCATCAAGGGGGATTACAATGAGCAGTTCTTC

J gene: TRBJ1-5
clone size: once
D gene: NA
V gene: TRBV13
CDR3 protein: CASSLGTNNQPQHF
CDR3 DNA: TGTGCCAGCAGCTTAGGGACAAACAATCAGCCCCAGCATTTT

J gene: TRBJ2-7
clone size: NA
D gene: TRBD2
V gene: TRBV11-2
CDR3 protein: CASSLPSGSLYEQYF
CDR3 DNA: TGTGCCAGCAGCTTACCAAGCGGGAGTCTCTACGAGCAGTACTTC

J gene: TRBJ2-7
clone size: NA
D gene: NA
V gene: TRBV19
CDR3 protein: CASSQLGSSGEQYF
CDR3 DNA: TGTGCCAGTAGTCAACTCGGGTCATCCGGCGAGCAGTACTTC

J gene: TRBJ2-6
clone size: NA
D gene: NA
V gene: TRBV27
CDR3 protein: CATSGITGIGANVLTF
CDR3 DNA: TGTGCCACCAGTGGGATTACAGGGATTGGGGCCAACGTCCTGACTTTC

J gene: TRBJ1-1
clone size: NA
D gene: NA
V gene: TRBV5-6
CDR3 protein: CASSLVGLNTEAFF
CDR3 DNA: TGTGCCAGCAGCTTGGTGGGGCTGAACACTGAAGCTTTCTTT

J gene: TRBJ1-1
clone size: NA
D gene: TRBD1
V gene: TRBV4-1
CDR3 protein: CASSKRGQGGNTEAFF
CDR3 DNA: TGCGCCAGCAGCAAAAGAGGACAGGGCGGGAACACTGAAGCTTTCTTT

J gene: TRBJ1-5
clone size: NA
D gene: NA
V gene: TRBV7-9
CDR3 protein: CASSFVNQPQHF
CDR3 DNA: TGTGCCAGCAGCTTCGTCAATCAGCCCCAGCATTTT

J gene: TRBJ2-5
clone size: NA
D gene: TRBD2
V gene: TRBV9
CDR3 protein: CASSVGVASGVQETQYF
CDR3 DNA: TGTGCCAGCAGCGTAGGGGTGGCTAGCGGGGTACAAGAGACCCAGTACTTC

J gene: TRBJ2-7
clone size: NA
D gene: NA
V gene: TRBV23-1
CDR3 protein: CASNNYEQYF
CDR3 DNA: TGCGCCAGCAACAACTACGAGCAGTACTTC

J gene: TRBJ2-2
clone size: NA
D gene: NA
V gene: TRBV11-2
CDR3 protein: CASSPPGTGELFF
CDR3 DNA: TGTGCCAGCAGTCCTCCCGGCACCGGGGAGCTGTTTTTT

J gene: TRBJ1-1
clone size: NA
D gene: NA
V gene: TRBV5-4
CDR3 protein: CASSLPGGVNTEAFF
CDR3 DNA: TGTGCCAGCAGCCTCCCGGGGGGGGTGAACACTGAAGCTTTCTTT

J gene: TRBJ2-3
clone size: NA
D gene: TRBD2
V gene: TRBV11-2
CDR3 protein: CASSYWTSGRVGTDTQYF
CDR3 DNA: TGTGCCAGCAGCTACTGGACTAGCGGGAGGGTTGGCACAGATACGCAGTATTTT